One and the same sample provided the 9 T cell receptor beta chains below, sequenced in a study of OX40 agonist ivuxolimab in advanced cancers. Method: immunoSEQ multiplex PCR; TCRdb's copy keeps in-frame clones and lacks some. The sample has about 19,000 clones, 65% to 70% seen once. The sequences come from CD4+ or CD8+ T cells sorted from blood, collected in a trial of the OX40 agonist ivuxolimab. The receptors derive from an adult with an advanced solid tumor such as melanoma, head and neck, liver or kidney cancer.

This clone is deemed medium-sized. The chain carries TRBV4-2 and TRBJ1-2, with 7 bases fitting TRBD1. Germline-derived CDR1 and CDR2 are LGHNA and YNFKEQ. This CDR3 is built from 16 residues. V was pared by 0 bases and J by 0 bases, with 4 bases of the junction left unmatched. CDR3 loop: CASSQDLGTANYGYTF. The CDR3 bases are TGTGCCAGCAGCCAAGATCTAGGGACAGCTAACTATGGCTACACCTTC.

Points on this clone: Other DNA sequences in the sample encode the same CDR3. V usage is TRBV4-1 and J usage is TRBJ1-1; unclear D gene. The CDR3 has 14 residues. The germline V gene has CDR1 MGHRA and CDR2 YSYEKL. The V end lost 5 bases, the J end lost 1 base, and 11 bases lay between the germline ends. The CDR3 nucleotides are TGCGCCAGCAGCGGTCGGGCCCCGAACACTGAAGCTTTCTTT. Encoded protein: CASSGRAPNTEAFF.

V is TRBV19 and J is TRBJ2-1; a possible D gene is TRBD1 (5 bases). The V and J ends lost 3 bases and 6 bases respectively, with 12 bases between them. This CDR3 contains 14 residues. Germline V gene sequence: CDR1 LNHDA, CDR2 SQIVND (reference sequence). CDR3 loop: CASSMGPGPNEQFF. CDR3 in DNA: TGTGCCAGTAGTATGGGTCCAGGGCCCAATGAGCAGTTCTTC.

CDR3 DNA: TGTGCCAGCAGTCCCTCTAATGAGAGGTGGATAACCCAGCATTTT. It encodes CASSPSNERWITQHF. The chain combines TRBV6-5 with TRBJ1-5; no definite D call. Trimming took 5 bases from V and 11 from J, leaving 22 bases between them. This CDR3 is built from 15 residues. CDR1 is MNHEY and CDR2 is SVGAGI in the germline V gene.

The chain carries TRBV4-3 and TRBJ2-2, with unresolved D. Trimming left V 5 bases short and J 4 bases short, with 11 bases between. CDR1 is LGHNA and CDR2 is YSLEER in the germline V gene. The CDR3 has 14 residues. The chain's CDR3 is CASSSWLATGELFF. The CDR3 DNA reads TGCGCCAGCAGCTCCTGGCTGGCCACCGGGGAGCTGTTTTTT.

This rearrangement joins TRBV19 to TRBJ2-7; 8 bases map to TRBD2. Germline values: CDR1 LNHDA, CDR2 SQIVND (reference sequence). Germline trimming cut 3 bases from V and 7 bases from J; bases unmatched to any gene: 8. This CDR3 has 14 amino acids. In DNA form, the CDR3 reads TGTGCCAGTAGTATCCTAGCGGGTTCGGTGGAGCAGTACTTC. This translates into CASSILAGSVEQYF.

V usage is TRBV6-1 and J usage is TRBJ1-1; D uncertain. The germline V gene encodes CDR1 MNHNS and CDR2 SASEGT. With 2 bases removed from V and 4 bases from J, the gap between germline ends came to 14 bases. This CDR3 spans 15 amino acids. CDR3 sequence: CASSEQVFRTTEAFF. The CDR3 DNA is TGTGCCAGCAGTGAACAGGTGTTCCGGACCACTGAAGCTTTCTTT.

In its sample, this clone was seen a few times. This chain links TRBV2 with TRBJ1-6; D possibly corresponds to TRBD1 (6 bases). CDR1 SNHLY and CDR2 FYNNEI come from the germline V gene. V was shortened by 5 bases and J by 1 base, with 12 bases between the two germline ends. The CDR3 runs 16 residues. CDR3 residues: CASSLEGTSYNSPLHF. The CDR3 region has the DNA TGTGCCAGCAGTTTGGAAGGGACATCCTATAATTCACCCCTCCACTTT.

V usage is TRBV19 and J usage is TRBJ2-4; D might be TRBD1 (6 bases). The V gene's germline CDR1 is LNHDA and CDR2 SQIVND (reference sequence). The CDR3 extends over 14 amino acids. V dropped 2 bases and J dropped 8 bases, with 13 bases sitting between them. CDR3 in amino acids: CASSIFGDKDIQYF. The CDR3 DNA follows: TGTGCCAGTAGTATATTCGGGGACAAGGACATTCAGTACTTC.